What follows describes a single T cell receptor beta chain. At one boundary the junction diverges from the germline segment, which might be a read error. This CDR3 is built from 14 residues. In germline, CDR1 is SGDLS, CDR2 YYNGEE. These data are taken from a study of radiation and T cells in renal cell carcinoma. The time point denotes: blood 2 weeks post-SBRT. Treatment: 15 Gy SBRT to primary tumor, nephrectomy 4 weeks later. Serial blood draws occurred at baseline and 2 and 4 weeks post-SBRT. TCRdb's table, derived via immunoSEQ multiplex PCR, lists solely in-frame clones and lacks some. The sample records 45,000 to 55,000 clones, 80% being singletons.

The chain joins TRBV9 to TRBJ1-2; TRBD1 might be the D (5 bases). The TCR comes from an older woman with renal cell carcinoma. This material consisted of blood, taken from a patient whose treatment included radiotherapy and nephrectomy. CDR3 in DNA: TGTGCCAACAGCGTAGGGGAGGGAGGCTATGGCTACACCTTC. It yields the protein CANSVGEGGYGYTF.